Listed below are T cell receptor beta chains from one sample, sequenced in a study of Ad26.COV2.S vaccination and SARS-CoV-2 variants. Some clones are missing from TCRdb's copy, which holds only in-frame ones; the method was immunoSEQ multiplex PCR. The sample shows 300,000 to 350,000 clones, about 86% of them seen only once. Source: peripheral blood, taken in a trial of Ad26.COV2.S vaccine versus placebo. These receptor sequences come from a person between 18 and 65 years old who received the Ad26.COV2.S COVID-19 vaccine or a placebo. CDR3s include the opening cysteine and the closing phenylalanine or tryptophan. D genes are given only for firm matches. Expanded clones are given a class, and other clones once, few, many or no size at all.

V	size	J	D	DNA	CDR3
TRBV6-5	NA	TRBJ1-2	TRBD1	TGTGCCGCAGGACAGGGGAGGTTAGGAGGCTACACCTTC	CAAGQGRLGGYTF
TRBV7-8	NA	TRBJ1-1	NA	TGTGCCAGCAGCTACGCAGGGTGGAACACTGAAGCTTTCTTT	CASSYAGWNTEAFF
TRBV7-6	NA	TRBJ2-6	NA	TGTGCCAGCAGCCGCCAGGGAACTGGGGCCAACGTCCTGACTTTC	CASSRQGTGANVLTF
TRBV10-1	NA	TRBJ2-3	TRBD2	TGCGCCAGCAGTGCGGTTAGCGGGGCCACAGATACGCAGTATTTT	CASSAVSGATDTQYF
TRBV14	few	TRBJ1-2	NA	TGTGCCAGCAGCCATAAGTCGCTTCGCCGGCGTAACTACGGCTACACCTTC	CASSHKSLRRRNYGYTF
TRBV18	NA	TRBJ2-7	NA	TGTGCCAGCTCGCCCAAGGGTCCAGGGCCCTACGAGCAGTACTTC	CASSPKGPGPYEQYF
TRBV3-1/TRBV3-2	once	TRBJ1-1	TRBD1	TGTGCCAGCAGTAAATCAGGGGGGGGCATGGGCACTGAAGCTTTCTTT	CASSKSGGGMGTEAFF
TRBV5-4	NA	TRBJ1-4	NA	TGTGCCAGCAGCTCGGGAGGTGGAGGTAATGAAAAACTGTTTTTT	CASSSGGGGNEKLFF
TRBV7-3	once	TRBJ1-2	NA	TGTGCCAGCAGCCCCCAGGGGCGGGATGGCTACACCTTC	CASSPQGRDGYTF
TRBV30	once	TRBJ1-1	NA	TGTGCCTGGAGTGCTTCGAGACAGAGAAATGTCCCCACTGAAGCTTTCTTT	CAWSASRQRNVPTEAFF
TRBV2	NA	TRBJ1-4	NA	TGTGCCACAAGATGGGACGGATCTACTAATGAAAAACTGTTTTTT	CATRWDGSTNEKLFF
TRBV10-1	NA	TRBJ2-1	NA	TGCGCCAGCAGTGAGTCCGCGACAGGGACTCGGTTCTTC	CASSESATGTRFF
TRBV7-2	NA	TRBJ2-1	NA	TGTGCCAGCAGCGCATCATACAATGAGCAGTTCTTC	CASSASYNEQFF
TRBV2	NA	TRBJ2-3	NA	TGTGCCAGCAGTCCCGGTGGAGATACGCAGTATTTT	CASSPGGDTQYF
TRBV7-6	NA	TRBJ2-3	TRBD2	TGTGCCAGCAGGGGACTAGCGGGGGGCACAGATACGCAGTATTTT	CASRGLAGGTDTQYF
TRBV2	NA	TRBJ1-2	TRBD1	TGTGCCAGCTCCCGGAACAGGGGGGAAGGTGGCTACACCTTC	CASSRNRGEGGYTF
TRBV19	NA	TRBJ1-2	TRBD1	TGTGCCAGTAGCCCCGAGAGGGACAGGGTTGTAGACTATGGCTACACCTTC	CASSPERDRVVDYGYTF
TRBV9	NA	TRBJ2-6	TRBD1	TGTGCCAGCAGCCCCCGAGGGACAGGAGGCTCTGGGGCCAACGTCCTGACTTTC	CASSPRGTGGSGANVLTF
TRBV3-1/TRBV3-2	NA	TRBJ2-7	NA	TGTGCCAGCAGCCAAATCTACGAGCAGTACTTC	CASSQIYEQYF
TRBV6-1	NA	TRBJ1-2	NA	TGTGCCAGCAGTGAACAGCTTAACTATGGCTACACCTTC	CASSEQLNYGYTF
TRBV7-9	NA	TRBJ2-3	NA	TGTGCCAGCAGCTCCGAAGTTTTTCGCGTTACGCAGTATTTT	CASSSEVFRVTQYF
TRBV3-1/TRBV3-2	NA	TRBJ2-3	NA	TGTGCCAGCAGCCAACTTGAGAGGTGGTATTTT	CASSQLERWYF
TRBV5-1	NA	TRBJ2-2	TRBD2	TGCGCCAGCAGCCCTAGCGGGGGGGCAGACACCGGGGAGCTGTTTTTT	CASSPSGGADTGELFF
TRBV7-9	NA	TRBJ1-2	NA	TGTGCCAGCAGCAATAGTAACGAGGGTGGCTACACCTTC	CASSNSNEGGYTF
TRBV29-1	NA	TRBJ1-1	TRBD1	TGCAGCGTAGAAAGGACAGGCGGGACTGAAGCTTTCTTT	CSVERTGGTEAFF
TRBV5-4	NA	TRBJ2-7	NA	TGTGCCAGCAGCTTGGCATCCTACGAGCAGTACTTC	CASSLASYEQYF
TRBV5-1	NA	TRBJ2-5	NA	TGCGCCAGCAGCTTGGGCGGACAGCCGACTGCGGAGACCCAGTACTTC	CASSLGGQPTAETQYF